Each of the 24 T cell receptor beta chains below was sequenced from the same sample in a study of blood T cell repertoires in COVID-19. The data were produced by immunoSEQ multiplex PCR, yet TCRdb's version contains in-frame clones alone and is incomplete. Of approximately 120,000 clones listed, roughly 72% are singletons. Source material: peripheral blood. The receptor set was obtained from a human donor in a cohort sampled during active COVID-19.

Remarks on this clone: One junction end does not reproduce the germline sequence, and a read error may be involved. The J gene is TRBJ2-5, the V gene TRBV7-3; D might be TRBD2 (5 bases). This CDR3 comprises 14 residues. Germline CDR1 reads SGHTA; CDR2 reads FQGTGA. DNA of the CDR3: TGTGCCAGCAGCCTAACACAGACGGGGGAGACCCAGTACTTC. Translation gives CASSLTQTGETQYF.

V gene TRBV9 combines with J gene TRBJ1-1, with D perhaps matching TRBD1 (6 bases). The CDR3 consists of 14 residues. The germline V gene has CDR1 SGDLS and CDR2 YYNGEE. V dropped 3 bases and J dropped 1 base, with 10 bases sitting between them. CDR3 sequence reads: CASSGRGGNTEAFF. The CDR3 DNA sequence: TGTGCCAGCAGCGGAAGAGGGGGGAACACTGAAGCTTTCTTT.

The chain is built from TRBV6-6 and TRBJ1-1, with D perhaps matching TRBD1 (5 bases). CDR3 size: 13 residues. Germline CDR1 is MNHNY and CDR2 is SVGAGI (reference sequence). V dropped 6 bases and J dropped 3 bases, with 11 bases sitting between them. The CDR3 is CASRAAGYTEAFF. The CDR3 nucleotides are TGTGCCAGCAGGGCGGCAGGGTACACTGAAGCTTTCTTT.

CDR3 in amino acids: CATSDNRGGNTEAFF. The CDR3 DNA reads TGTGCCACCAGTGACAACAGGGGCGGCAACACTGAAGCTTTCTTT. This chain links TRBV24-1 with TRBJ1-1; 7 nucleotides align to TRBD1. Germline CDR1 is KGHDR and CDR2 is SFDVKD. V trimming: 4 bases; J trimming: 2 bases; junction bases outside the gene matches: 6. This CDR3 contains 15 residues.

This chain links TRBV7-8 with TRBJ2-7, with a tentative D call TRBD2 (7 bases). The CDR3 totals 15 residues. Trimming took 2 bases from V and 5 from J, leaving 16 bases between them. CDR1 and CDR2 from the germline V gene are SGHVS and FQNEAQ. CDR3 nucleotides: TGTGCCAGCAGCTTATCCCGGGGGGCTGGAAACGAGCAGTACTTC. This sequence encodes CASSLSRGAGNEQYF.

The CDR3 sequence is CATQSGQAYEQYF. The DNA of the CDR3 is TGTGCCACCCAGTCGGGACAGGCATACGAGCAGTACTTC. The chain employs TRBV27 and TRBJ2-7; 8 bases match TRBD1. V shed 10 bases, J shed 4 bases, and the junction held 9 bases outside the gene matches. The CDR3 spans 13 residues. The germline CDR1 and CDR2 sequences are MNHEY and SMNVEV (reference sequence).

The rearrangement uses TRBV7-3 and TRBJ2-5; TRBD1 matches at 10 bases. Germline V lookup: CDR1 SGHTA, CDR2 FQGTGA. The CDR3 covers 15 residues. V was pared by 3 bases and J by 0 bases, with 1 base of the junction left unmatched. In DNA, the CDR3 is TGTGCCAGCAGCTTGACAGGGGGCAACCAAGAGACCCAGTACTTC. This sequence encodes CASSLTGGNQETQYF.

The CDR3 loop reads CASNSGMVYGYTF. Written as DNA, the CDR3 is TGTGCCAGTAATTCGGGGATGGTCTATGGCTACACCTTC. The J gene is TRBJ1-2, the V gene TRBV19; D is unclear. Trimming pared 7 bases from V and 4 bases from J, leaving 13 bases between. The CDR3 contains 13 residues. CDR1 LNHDA and CDR2 SQIVND come from the germline V gene (reference sequence).

Comments on this clone: Distinct nucleotide sequences in the sample also encode this CDR3. The chain joins TRBV14 to TRBJ2-7; 8 bases map to TRBD1. CDR1 SGHDN and CDR2 FVKESK come from the germline V gene. CDR3 length: 15 amino acids. V lost 0 bases to trimming and J lost 3 bases; unmatched junction nucleotides: 4. Here the CDR3 reads CASSQEGQGIYEQYF. Here the CDR3 DNA reads TGTGCCAGCAGCCAAGAAGGACAGGGAATCTACGAGCAGTACTTC.

This chain connects TRBV19 to TRBJ2-1, with TRBD2 matching 10 bases. The CDR3 runs to 15 residues. The ends lost 8 bases at V and 9 bases at J; junction bases unmatched: 13. Germline V gene lookup returns CDR1 LNHDA and CDR2 SQIVND (reference sequence). The CDR3 region has the DNA TGTGCCAGTCGCCAGGGGACTAGCGAATATGTTGAGCAGTTCTTC. Amino acid sequence: CASRQGTSEYVEQFF.

This sequence joins TRBV14 and TRBJ1-3, with D perhaps TRBD1 (5 bases). Trimming stripped 4 bases from V and 8 bases from J, with 15 bases between. In germline, CDR1 is SGHDN, CDR2 FVKESK. The CDR3 has 14 residues. The CDR3 nucleotides read TGTGCCAGCAGCCCCCTGGGGCGTCCTGACACCATATATTTT. Protein product: CASSPLGRPDTIYF.

The chain is built from TRBV28 and TRBJ2-7; 7 bases align to TRBD2. The CDR3 is 14 amino acids. CDR1 and CDR2 from the germline V gene are MDHEN and SYDVKM. V lost 3 bases to trimming and J lost 3 bases; unmatched junction nucleotides: 5. The CDR3 nucleotides are TGTGCCAGCAGTTTTCGGGACTATCTCTACGAGCAGTACTTC. Protein: CASSFRDYLYEQYF.

As DNA, the CDR3 is TGTGCCAGCCTGGCCGCAGGGACAGGGAGGCATTCACCCCTCCACTTT. It is translated as CASLAAGTGRHSPLHF. The genes are TRBV28 and TRBJ1-6, with 9 bases that match TRBD1. V lost 8 bases, J lost 8 bases, and 13 bases stayed unmatched. Germline V gives CDR1 MDHEN, CDR2 SYDVKM. There are 16 residues in the CDR3.

This chain joins TRBV5-1 and TRBJ2-7; the match to TRBD1 covers 10 bases. With 4 bases clipped from V and 3 bases from J, the junction kept 4 bases outside the gene matches. The CDR3 length is 14 residues. Germline V CDR1 and CDR2: SGHRS, YFSETQ. The CDR3 spells CASSVDRGHYEQYF. The DNA for the CDR3 is TGCGCCAGCAGCGTAGACAGGGGGCACTACGAGCAGTACTTC.

The chain is built from TRBV2 and TRBJ1-2; 9 bases line up with TRBD1. J lost 7 bases, V lost 5 bases, and 14 bases had no gene match. Germline V gives CDR1 SNHLY, CDR2 FYNNEI. This CDR3 has 16 residues. CDR3 amino acids: CASSTRAGQGSSGYTF. The CDR3 DNA follows: TGTGCCAGCAGTACTCGCGCGGGACAGGGTTCCTCTGGCTACACCTTC.

V and J are TRBV9 and TRBJ1-4, with TRBD1 matching 7 bases. J was trimmed by 3 bases and V by 2 bases; bases with no gene match: 4. CDR1 is SGDLS and CDR2 is YYNGEE in the germline V gene. This CDR3 has 15 residues. The CDR3 DNA reads as TGTGCCAGCAGCGTTGTACAGGGGCCTAATGAAAAACTGTTTTTT. Its translation is CASSVVQGPNEKLFF.

The V and J genes are TRBV29-1 and TRBJ2-7; 7 bases line up with TRBD1. Germline assignment: CDR1 SQVTM and CDR2 ANQGSEA. The CDR3 runs 13 residues. V lost 7 bases to trimming and J lost 0 bases; unmatched junction nucleotides: 6. The CDR3 DNA reads as TGCAGCGGACAGGGCGCGAACTCCTACGAGCAGTACTTC. Translating it yields CSGQGANSYEQYF.

This clone was seen more than once but under ten times. The V call is TRBV12-3 or TRBV12-4, the J call TRBJ1-2; D not resolved. The CDR3 loop spans 12 amino acids. Trimming pared 4 bases from V and 4 bases from J, leaving 7 bases between. The CDR3 nucleotides read TGTGCCAGCAGTTACAGCAGCTATGGCTACACCTTC. Translated: CASSYSSYGYTF.

Only a few counts were recorded for this clone. V gene TRBV5-1 combines with J gene TRBJ1-2, with TRBD1 matching over 7 bases. Germline V gene lookup returns CDR1 SGHRS and CDR2 YFSETQ. The J segment lost 1 base and the V segment lost 4 bases, leaving 16 bases of the junction unmatched. This CDR3 contains 18 residues. The CDR3: CASSQGQRLWDGNYGYTF. DNA of the CDR3: TGCGCCAGCAGCCAGGGACAGAGACTGTGGGATGGTAACTATGGCTACACCTTC. The full variable domain, with the rest looked up from reference TRBV5-1 and TRBJ1-2, is KAGVTQTPRYLIKTRGQQVTLSCSPISGHRSVSWYQQTPGQGLQFLFEYFSETQRNKGNFPGRFSGRQFSNSRSEMNVSTLELGDSALYLCASSQGQRLWDGNYGYTFGSGTRLTVV.

The chain couples TRBV5-4 to TRBJ2-1; TRBD1 might be the D (5 bases). The CDR3 sequence is 18 residues long. CDR1 and CDR2 from the germline V gene are SGHNT and YYREEE (reference sequence). V dropped 7 bases and J dropped 4 bases, with 27 bases sitting between them. As DNA, the CDR3 is TGTGCCAGCGACTTTCGTCCCAGCCGGACACGATCTTACAATGAGCAGTTCTTC. This gives the protein CASDFRPSRTRSYNEQFF. The full variable domain, its missing parts supplied by reference TRBV5-4 and TRBJ2-1, is ETGVTQSPTHLIKTRGQQVTLRCSSQSGHNTVSWYQQALGQGPQFIFQYYREEENGRGNFPPRFSGLQFPNYSSELNVNALELDDSALYLCASDFRPSRTRSYNEQFFGPGTRLTVL.

The chain links TRBV5-1 to TRBJ1-1; 8 bases map to TRBD1. The J segment lost 1 base and the V segment lost 6 bases, leaving 5 bases of the junction unmatched. This CDR3 is built from 14 residues. CDR1 is SGHRS, CDR2 YFSETQ, per germline. The CDR3 region has the DNA TGCGCCAGCAAGCAGGGGGCACCGAACACTGAAGCTTTCTTT. Encoded protein: CASKQGAPNTEAFF.

This rearrangement joins TRBV29-1 to TRBJ1-1; TRBD1 matches 9 bases. Germline V gives CDR1 SQVTM, CDR2 ANQGSEA. V lost 7 bases to trimming and J lost 8 bases; unmatched junction nucleotides: 2. CDR3 length equals 10 residues. DNA of the CDR3: TGCAGCGCCGACAGGGGGGAAGCTTTCTTT. Protein: CSADRGEAFF.

V usage is TRBV5-1 and J usage is TRBJ1-1; 7 bases are shared with TRBD1. V gave up 2 bases and J gave up 4 bases; unmatched junction bases: 2. There are 13 residues in the CDR3. CDR1 is SGHRS and CDR2 is YFSETQ in the germline V gene. The CDR3 loop is CASSFNRGTEAFF. The CDR3 DNA reads TGCGCCAGCAGCTTTAACAGGGGCACTGAAGCTTTCTTT.

This clone was seen more than once but under ten times. This rearrangement joins TRBV5-4 to TRBJ2-2; TRBD2 agrees at 8 bases. The CDR3 runs 14 residues. Looked up from germline, CDR1 is SGHNT and CDR2 is YYREEE (reference sequence). The V and J ends lost 4 bases and 4 bases, in that order; junction bases with no gene match: 3. CDR3 coding DNA: TGTGCCAGCAGCCCCGGGGGGGTCACCGGGGAGCTGTTTTTT. Amino acid sequence: CASSPGGVTGELFF.